The 25 T cell receptor beta chains reported below all come from one sample, sequenced in a study of graft-versus-host responses after intestinal transplantation. Assay used: immunoSEQ multiplex PCR; TCRdb lists only in-frame clones, some missing. This repertoire shows roughly 99,000 clones, roughly 86% found once; its top ten account for around 1.4%. The input for sequencing was PBMCs, taken 255 days after intestinal transplant. These receptor sequences come from a human patient who received an intestinal transplant, so some T cells may come from the graft donor.

The gene calls are TRBV19 and TRBJ2-3, with TRBD2 matching 12 bases. The CDR3 runs 18 residues. From germline, CDR1 is LNHDA and CDR2 SQIVND (reference sequence). The ends lost 3 bases at V and 2 bases at J; junction bases unmatched: 9. The CDR3 DNA is TGTGCCAGTAGTATCGGTACCCGACTAGCGGGGGTCACAGATACGCAGTATTTT. Translating gives CASSIGTRLAGVTDTQYF.

The chain employs TRBV28 and TRBJ2-7; no firm D call. Trimming pared 6 bases from V and 3 bases from J, leaving 15 bases between. The germline gives CDR1 MDHEN, CDR2 SYDVKM. There are 14 residues in the CDR3. The CDR3 loop reads CASSRQGRNYEQYF. CDR3 coding DNA: TGTGCCAGCAGCCGACAAGGACGGAACTACGAGCAGTACTTC.

The genes are TRBV27 and TRBJ2-7, with D possibly being TRBD1 (6 bases). Germline CDR1 MNHEY, CDR2 SMNVEV (reference sequence). The CDR3 spans 13 residues. Trimming removed 2 bases from V and 3 bases from J, with 8 bases in between. CDR3: CASSLRGNYEQYV. CDR3 nucleotides: TGTGCCAGCAGTTTAAGGGGGAACTACGAGCAGTACGTC.

The chain carries TRBV28 and TRBJ2-2, with D possibly being TRBD2 (5 bases). Germline lookup yields CDR1 MDHEN and CDR2 SYDVKM. The CDR3 covers 12 residues. The V gene lost 3 bases and the J gene lost 8 bases, with 7 bases spanning the gap. This CDR3 is CASSFWRGELFF. The DNA for the CDR3 is TGTGCCAGCAGTTTTTGGAGGGGGGAGCTGTTTTTT.

V usage is TRBV10-1 and J usage is TRBJ2-3, with TRBD1 matching over 8 bases. This CDR3 region has 15 residues. In germline, CDR1 is WNHNN, CDR2 SYGVQD (reference sequence). J was trimmed by 2 bases and V by 2 bases; bases with no gene match: 3. The CDR3 coding sequence is TGCGCCAGCAGTGAGGGACAGGGTGCCACAGATACGCAGTATTTT. As protein: CASSEGQGATDTQYF.

The genes are TRBV9 and TRBJ1-6; possible D gene TRBD1, 6 bases. The CDR3 is 18 residues long. V lost 7 bases, J lost 0 bases, and 20 bases lay in between. Germline V gives CDR1 SGDLS, CDR2 YYNGEE. The CDR3 DNA reads as TGTGCCAGCGGGGGTAGCACAGGACAGAGCTCCTATAATTCACCCCTCCACTTT. It translates to CASGGSTGQSSYNSPLHF.

The J gene is TRBJ2-5, the V gene TRBV5-4; 11 nucleotides line up with TRBD2. There are 17 residues in the CDR3. The V gene end was trimmed by 0 bases and the J gene end by 3 bases; junction bases not matched to a gene: 7. The germline V gene encodes CDR1 SGHNT and CDR2 YYREEE (reference sequence). CDR3 sequence reads: CASSLVLAGGEKETQYF. CDR3 coding DNA: TGTGCCAGCAGCTTGGTGCTAGCGGGGGGAGAGAAAGAGACCCAGTACTTC. Filled out from reference TRBV5-4 and TRBJ2-5, the complete variable domain reads ETGVTQSPTHLIKTRGQQVTLRCSSQSGHNTVSWYQQALGQGPQFIFQYYREEENGRGNFPPRFSGLQFPNYSSELNVNALELDDSALYLCASSLVLAGGEKETQYFGPGTRLLVL.

The count of this clone is one. This rearrangement joins TRBV11-2 to TRBJ2-3; possibly TRBD1 for D (6 bases). Per the germline V gene, CDR1 is SGHAT and CDR2 is FQNNGV. Trimming pared 1 base from V and 0 bases from J, leaving 11 bases between. The CDR3 length is 16 residues. CDR3 in amino acids: CASSLATGSSTDTQYF. The DNA of the CDR3 is TGTGCCAGCAGCTTAGCGACAGGATCTAGCACAGATACGCAGTATTTT.

The chain is built from TRBV13 and TRBJ1-6; TRBD1 agrees at 7 bases. The CDR3 covers 14 residues. The germline CDR1 and CDR2 sequences are PRHDT and FYEKMQ (reference sequence). The trim removed 0 bases at V and 11 bases at J, leaving 4 bases unmatched. CDR3 residues: CASSLGGGNTPLHF. In DNA, the CDR3 is TGTGCCAGCAGCTTAGGAGGGGGCAATACACCCCTCCACTTT.

The chain recombines TRBV14 with TRBJ1-1, with TRBD1 matching 10 bases. V lost 1 base, J lost 10 bases, and 9 bases stayed unmatched. The germline V gene encodes CDR1 SGHDN and CDR2 FVKESK. The CDR3 runs 15 residues. CDR3 nucleotides: TGTGCCAGCAGCCAAGGACAGGGGGCTTGGGCTGGAGCTTTCTTT. It encodes CASSQGQGAWAGAFF. The full variable domain, with the rest looked up from reference TRBV14 and TRBJ1-1, is EAGVTQFPSHSVIEKGQTVTLRCDPISGHDNLYWYRRVMGKEIKFLLHFVKESKQDESGMPNNRFLAERTGGTYSTLKVQPAELEDSGVYFCASSQGQGAWAGAFFGQGTRLTVV.

This rearrangement joins TRBV28 to TRBJ1-2, with D perhaps TRBD1 (6 bases). Trimming left V 3 bases short and J 0 bases short, with 17 bases between. The germline V gene encodes CDR1 MDHEN and CDR2 SYDVKM. The CDR3 covers 17 residues. CDR3 sequence (DNA): TGTGCCAGCAGTTTTCACGTCGTGGGGGGCGCTAACTATGGCTACACCTTC. It codes for CASSFHVVGGANYGYTF.

The V call is TRBV14, the J call TRBJ1-3; D is unclear. V lost 1 base and J lost 4, with 8 bases in between. This CDR3 region has 14 residues. The germline CDR1 and CDR2 sequences are SGHDN and FVKESK. The CDR3 is CASSQAGLGNTIYF. The CDR3 nucleotides are TGTGCCAGCAGCCAAGCGGGGTTGGGAAACACCATATATTTT.

The chain combines TRBV28 with TRBJ2-1; no definite D call. CDR1 MDHEN and CDR2 SYDVKM come from the germline V gene. The V end lost 1 base, the J end lost 5 bases, and 9 bases lay between the germline ends. The CDR3 spans 14 residues. DNA for the CDR3: TGTGCCAGCAGTTTATCTCTAGGCAACAATGAGCAGTTCTTC. It translates to CASSLSLGNNEQFF.

The chain uses TRBV9 and TRBJ2-3; 8 bases map to TRBD2. Germline V gene sequence: CDR1 SGDLS, CDR2 YYNGEE. CDR3 size: 16 residues. The junction had 5 bases not matched to a gene; V was cut back by 2 bases and J by 0 bases. The CDR3 spells CASSVGAGASTDTQYF. For the CDR3, the DNA is TGTGCCAGCAGCGTGGGAGCGGGGGCTAGCACAGATACGCAGTATTTT.

J is TRBJ2-2 and V is TRBV19; D remains ambiguous. V shed 5 bases and J shed 6 bases, with 7 bases lying between them. CDR1 and CDR2 (germline): LNHDA, SQIVND (reference sequence). The CDR3 is 12 residues long. CDR3: CASSSVAGELFF. Written as DNA, the CDR3 is TGTGCCAGTAGTTCCGTGGCCGGGGAGCTGTTTTTT.

This rearrangement joins TRBV5-1 to TRBJ2-7, with D perhaps TRBD1 (5 bases). Germline V gives CDR1 SGHRS, CDR2 YFSETQ. CDR3 length: 15 residues. Deletions cut 6 bases from V and 0 bases from J, with 16 bases between. CDR3 DNA: TGCGCCAGCAAACCCGGACACAGGACCTCCTACGAGCAGTACTTC. Its translation is CASKPGHRTSYEQYF.

This clone was seen a single time. V is TRBV10-3 and J is TRBJ2-7; D assignment may be TRBD1 or TRBD2 (5 bases each). The CDR3 is 14 residues long. The V end was cut by 6 bases, the J end by 1 base, with 13 bases between. CDR1 ENHRY and CDR2 SYGVKD come from the germline V gene. The CDR3 reads CAIRRQGESYEQYF. The CDR3 DNA reads TGTGCCATCAGGAGACAAGGGGAGTCCTACGAGCAGTACTTC.

The CDR3 is CASSLRTDFLSGANVLTF. CDR3 sequence (DNA): TGCGCCAGCAGCCTAAGGACGGACTTTCTGTCTGGGGCCAACGTCCTGACTTTC. The chain uses TRBV4-1 and TRBJ2-6; tentative D call: TRBD2 (5 bases). In germline, CDR1 is MGHRA, CDR2 YSYEKL. V lost 4 bases and J 1 base, leaving 17 bases between the germline ends. This CDR3 has 18 amino acids.

The chain couples TRBV6-1 to TRBJ2-7, with 7 positions matching TRBD1. CDR1 MNHNS and CDR2 SASEGT come from the germline V gene. J lost 2 bases, V lost 3 bases, and 4 bases had no gene match. The CDR3 has 14 amino acids. CDR3 in amino acids: CASSEGQPTYEQYF. CDR3 DNA: TGTGCCAGCAGTGAGGGACAGCCAACCTACGAGCAGTACTTC.

The table lists this clone with a count of one. The chain's CDR3 is CASSLSPRGGGATDTQYF. The CDR3 nucleotides are TGTGCCAGCAGCCTCTCTCCAAGAGGCGGGGGGGCAACAGATACGCAGTATTTT. The chain uses TRBV9 and TRBJ2-3, with 9 bases matching TRBD2. This CDR3 has 18 amino acids. Germline V lookup: CDR1 SGDLS, CDR2 YYNGEE. Trimming removed 4 bases from V and 3 bases from J; junction bases left unmatched: 15.

This chain connects TRBV6-1 to TRBJ2-1; D not resolved. The CDR3 has 17 amino acids. The germline V gene encodes CDR1 MNHNS and CDR2 SASEGT. V dropped 3 bases and J dropped 9 bases, with 24 bases sitting between them. CDR3 residues: CASSDPLLRPIEGEQFF. Here the CDR3 DNA reads TGTGCCAGCAGTGACCCCCTTTTGCGTCCCATAGAAGGTGAGCAGTTCTTC.

The chain links TRBV6-5 to TRBJ2-7; 9 positions agree with TRBD1. With 6 bases clipped from V and 5 bases from J, the junction kept 8 bases outside the gene matches. Germline values: CDR1 MNHEY, CDR2 SVGAGI. The CDR3 is 14 amino acids. CDR3 sequence: CASSRDRVIHEQYF. As DNA, the CDR3 is TGTGCCAGCAGCCGGGACAGGGTAATACACGAGCAGTACTTC.

J is TRBJ2-1 and V is TRBV29-1; perhaps TRBD2 as D (5 bases). Germline assignment: CDR1 SQVTM and CDR2 ANQGSEA. V lost 2 bases, J lost 7 bases, and 21 bases lay in between. The CDR3 spans 16 residues. The CDR3 sequence is CSVESSPGYATNEQFF. The CDR3 DNA is TGCAGCGTTGAATCGTCCCCGGGATATGCCACAAATGAGCAGTTCTTC.

As to this clone: Other nucleotide sequences from this sample produce the same CDR3. This sequence joins TRBV28 and TRBJ1-3; weak D call: TRBD1 (5 bases). This CDR3 region has 15 residues. The germline V gene encodes CDR1 MDHEN and CDR2 SYDVKM. Deletions cut 2 bases from V and 0 bases from J, with 8 bases between. CDR3: CASSLLGPSGNTIYF. CDR3 bases: TGTGCCAGCAGTTTACTGGGGCCCTCTGGAAACACCATATATTTT.

V gene TRBV28 combines with J gene TRBJ2-7; D uncertain. The V gene's germline CDR1 is MDHEN and CDR2 SYDVKM. The CDR3 contains 11 residues. V was pared by 7 bases and J by 4 bases, with 8 bases between. The CDR3 sequence: CASTTDYEQYF. In DNA form, the CDR3 reads TGTGCCAGCACAACCGATTACGAGCAGTACTTC. The full variable domain, with the rest looked up from reference TRBV28 and TRBJ2-7, is DVKVTQSSRYLVKRTGEKVFLECVQDMDHENMFWYRQDPGLGLRLIYFSYDVKMKEKGDIPEGYSVSREKKERFSLILESASTNQTSMYLCASTTDYEQYFGPGTRLTVT.